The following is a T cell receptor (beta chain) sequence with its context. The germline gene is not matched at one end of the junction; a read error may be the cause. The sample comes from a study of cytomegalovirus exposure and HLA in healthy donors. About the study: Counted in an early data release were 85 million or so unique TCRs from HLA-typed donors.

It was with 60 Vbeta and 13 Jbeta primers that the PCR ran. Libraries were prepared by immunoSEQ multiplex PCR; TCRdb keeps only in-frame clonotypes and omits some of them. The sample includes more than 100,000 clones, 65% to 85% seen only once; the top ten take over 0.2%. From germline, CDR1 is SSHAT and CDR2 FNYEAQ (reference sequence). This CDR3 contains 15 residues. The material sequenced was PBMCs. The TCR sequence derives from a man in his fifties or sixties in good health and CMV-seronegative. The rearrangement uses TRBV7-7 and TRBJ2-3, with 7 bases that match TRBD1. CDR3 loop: CASSLGDRYTDTQYF. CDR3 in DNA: TGTGCTAGCAGCTTAGGGGACAGATACACAGATACGCAGTATTTT.